This TCR beta chain was obtained from a study of blood T cell repertoires in COVID-19. Study overall: Collection of acute and convalescent COVID-19 samples took place in the United States, Italy and Spain. T cells, B-cell-depleted T cells, or PBMCs supplied cDNA or gDNA.

In the authors' methods: How many nucleated cells were present was estimated from reference gene primer amplification. Measured with immunoSEQ multiplex PCR; TCRdb has only the in-frame clones, and not every one. V and J calls and clone size are as listed in that table; D and trimming were resolved from the DNA. The sample lists 70,000 to 100,000 clones; roughly 84% were seen once. The CDR3 has 14 amino acids. V shed 0 bases and J 6 bases; nucleotides not matched to a gene: 4. Per the germline V gene, CDR1 is SGDLS and CDR2 is YYNGEE. Sequenced sample: peripheral blood. The sequence came from a woman of 80 years or more with acute or convalescent COVID-19. The V call is TRBV9, the J call TRBJ2-7; 9 bases line up with TRBD2. CDR3: CASSVGAGGFEQYF. In nucleotides, the CDR3 is TGTGCCAGCAGCGTAGGTGCGGGGGGGTTCGAGCAGTACTTC.